Below, 22 T cell receptor beta chains from the same sample are listed, as sequenced in a study of blood T cell repertoires in COVID-19 (dated by TCRdb to between 2020 and 2021). Receptor libraries were prepared by the immunoSEQ multiplex PCR assay. Here the immuneACCESS table is served through TCRdb, limited to in-frame sequences with V and J called. Missing clones are a known gap in these copies; in checked studies unresolved V genes cover under half, and the rest lacks a known reason. The sample table holds some 190,000 clones, of which about 70% were seen once. Around 7.9% of the sample is in the top ten clones. The sample taken for sequencing was peripheral blood. All receptors come from a woman in her forties or fifties with active or convalescent COVID-19.

The V and J genes are TRBV15 and TRBJ1-3; 8 bases are shared with TRBD1. V shed 2 bases, J shed 2 bases, and the junction held 5 bases outside the gene matches. This CDR3 spans 16 amino acids. Germline CDR1 is LNHNV and CDR2 is YYDKDF (reference sequence). The CDR3: CATSRRMTGAGNTIYF. DNA for the CDR3: TGTGCCACCAGCAGACGCATGACAGGGGCTGGAAACACCATATATTTT.

V and J are TRBV7-2 and TRBJ1-1; D call uncertain. The V end lost 4 bases, the J end lost 6 bases, and 12 bases lay between the germline ends. Per the germline V gene, CDR1 is SGHTA and CDR2 is FQGNSA. This CDR3 is built from 13 residues. This chain's CDR3 is CASSSTSRAEAFF. CDR3 sequence (DNA): TGTGCCAGCAGCTCAACTAGCCGCGCTGAAGCTTTCTTT.

This clone was observed at least ten times. The CDR3 loop reads CATSRGGDRGLTNYGYTF. In nucleotides, the CDR3 is TGTGCCACCAGCAGAGGGGGGGACAGGGGTCTAACTAACTATGGCTACACCTTC. The V and J genes are TRBV15 and TRBJ1-2; TRBD1 matches 10 bases. With 1 base clipped from V and 0 bases from J, the junction kept 8 bases outside the gene matches. In germline, CDR1 is LNHNV, CDR2 YYDKDF (reference sequence). This CDR3 is built from 18 residues.

V usage is TRBV11-1 and J usage is TRBJ2-3; TRBD1 matches 10 bases. The CDR3 totals 13 residues. Trimming cost V 5 bases and J 6 bases; bases outside gene matches: 2. Germline CDR1 is SGHAT and CDR2 is FQDESV (reference sequence). The CDR3 is CASSPDRGDTQYF. CDR3 nucleotide sequence: TGTGCCAGCAGCCCGGACAGGGGGGATACGCAGTATTTT.

V gene TRBV30 combines with J gene TRBJ2-1, with TRBD1 as a possible D gene (5 bases). The CDR3 extends over 14 amino acids. CDR1 is GTSNPN and CDR2 is SVGIG in the germline V gene (reference sequence). The germline V and J ends were trimmed by 0 bases and 5 bases, with 11 bases remaining between them. In DNA form, the CDR3 reads TGTGCCTGGAGTGTAGGGCTAGGGGACAATGAGCAGTTCTTC. It yields the protein CAWSVGLGDNEQFF.

The chain has TRBV6-6 and TRBJ2-2; TRBD2 agrees at 15 bases. J gave up 5 bases and V 5 bases, and 6 bases lay outside the gene matches. This CDR3 has 17 residues. Germline CDR1 and CDR2: MNHNY and SVGAGI (reference sequence). The DNA for the CDR3 is TGTGCCAGCAGTCGGGGACTAGCGGGGGGTTTAACCGGGGAGCTGTTTTTT. It yields the protein CASSRGLAGGLTGELFF.

The chain recombines TRBV24-1 with TRBJ1-2; possible D gene TRBD1, 5 bases. The germline CDR1 and CDR2 sequences are KGHDR and SFDVKD. V was trimmed by 3 bases and J by 9 bases, leaving 10 bases between them. The CDR3 is 12 amino acids. The CDR3 region is CATSDLDSSYTF. In DNA, the CDR3 is TGTGCCACCAGTGATCTAGACAGTAGCTACACCTTC.

The rearrangement uses TRBV18 and TRBJ1-4, with D uncertain. CDR1 and CDR2 from the germline V gene are KGHSH and LQKENI. This CDR3 region has 15 residues. V lost 2 bases and J lost 8, with 15 bases in between. CDR3 loop: CASSPWQTEVEKLFF. CDR3 coding DNA: TGTGCCAGCTCACCATGGCAGACGGAGGTGGAAAAACTGTTTTTT. The whole variable domain, remainder taken from reference TRBV18 and TRBJ1-4, is NAGVMQNPRHLVRRRGQEARLRCSPMKGHSHVYWYRQLPEEGLKFMVYLQKENIIDESGMPKERFSAEFPKEGPSILRIQQVVRGDSAAYFCASSPWQTEVEKLFFGSGTQLSVL.

This clone showed up just a few times. CDR3 nucleotides: TGTGCCAGCAGCCCTCCAGGGGCTAGTAACAATGAGCAGTTCTTC. Protein product: CASSPPGASNNEQFF. The chain couples TRBV7-2 to TRBJ2-1, with D perhaps TRBD1 (6 bases). Germline CDR1 SGHTA, CDR2 FQGNSA. The CDR3 loop spans 15 amino acids. Trimming removed 5 bases at V and 5 bases at J, with 16 bases between.

The chain uses TRBV2 and TRBJ1-5; TRBD1 matches 8 bases. The germline gives CDR1 SNHLY, CDR2 FYNNEI. The CDR3 length is 14 residues. V was clipped by 5 bases and J by 3 bases; unmatched bases: 3. The DNA for the CDR3 is TGTGCCAGCAGTCGGGACAGGTCCAATCAGCCCCAGCATTTT. Residues: CASSRDRSNQPQHF.

About this clone: This CDR3 is also generated by other DNA sequences in the sample. This chain links TRBV7-9 with TRBJ2-3; 8 bases are shared with TRBD2. CDR1 and CDR2 (germline): SEHNR, FQNEAQ (reference sequence). This CDR3 has 15 amino acids. The V gene end was trimmed by 1 base and the J gene end by 3 bases; junction bases not matched to a gene: 3. The CDR3 region is CASSLVAGGTDTQYF. CDR3 in DNA: TGTGCCAGCAGCTTAGTTGCGGGAGGAACAGATACGCAGTATTTT.

The V gene is TRBV3-1 (or the pseudogene TRBV3-2), the J gene TRBJ1-5; TRBD1 matches at 7 bases. The V segment lost 3 bases and the J segment 0 bases; nucleotides outside the gene matches: 11. There are 18 residues in the CDR3. The germline CDR1 and CDR2 sequences are LGHDT and YNNKEL (reference sequence). This CDR3 is CASSHKQGPEYSNQPQHF. The CDR3, as DNA: TGTGCCAGCAGCCATAAACAGGGGCCCGAATATAGCAATCAGCCCCAGCATTTT.

The V gene is TRBV11-2, the J gene TRBJ1-1; 8 nucleotides match TRBD1. Trimming took 1 base from V and 0 from J; bases not matched to a gene: 4. CDR3 length: 16 residues. Germline-derived CDR1 and CDR2 are SGHAT and FQNNGV. The CDR3 DNA reads as TGTGCCAGCAGCTTAGTTATGGGACAGGTGAACACTGAAGCTTTCTTT. This gives the protein CASSLVMGQVNTEAFF.

The chain combines TRBV7-9 with TRBJ1-4; TRBD1 matches 7 bases. Looked up from germline, CDR1 is SEHNR and CDR2 is FQNEAQ (reference sequence). The CDR3 has 15 residues. V dropped 1 base and J dropped 3; count of bases not matched to a gene: 2. The CDR3 reads CASSLVQGANEKLFF. For the CDR3, the DNA is TGTGCCAGCAGCTTAGTGCAGGGGGCTAATGAAAAACTGTTTTTT.

CDR3 bases: TGTGCCACCAGTGATTTGGACGGGATCTCTGGAAACACCATATATTTT. Protein product: CATSDLDGISGNTIYF. The chain joins TRBV24-1 to TRBJ1-3; no firm D call. The germline gives CDR1 KGHDR, CDR2 SFDVKD. This CDR3 comprises 16 residues. V was cut by 0 bases and J by 0 bases, with 8 bases left in between.

The rearrangement links TRBV3-1 (or the pseudogene TRBV3-2) to TRBJ2-1; 7 bases agree with TRBD2. CDR1 is LGHDT, CDR2 YNNKEL, per germline (reference sequence). Unmatched junction bases numbered 12, after V lost 4 bases and J lost 6 bases. CDR3 length: 16 residues. Here the CDR3 reads CASSRPSSGVLNEQFF. The CDR3 nucleotides are TGTGCCAGCAGCCGACCCTCCAGCGGGGTCCTCAATGAGCAGTTCTTC.

V usage is TRBV7-8 and J usage is TRBJ2-1, with 9 bases that match TRBD1. V shed 5 bases, J shed 15 bases, and the junction held 5 bases outside the gene matches. This CDR3 is 11 amino acids long. CDR1 and CDR2 from the germline V gene are SGHVS and FQNEAQ. This CDR3 is CASSPDRGAFF. CDR3 nucleotides: TGTGCCAGCAGCCCTGACAGGGGGGCGTTCTTC. Variable domain in full (rest from reference TRBV7-8 and TRBJ2-1): GAGVSQSPRYKVAKRGQDVALRCDPISGHVSLFWYQQALGQGPEFLTYFQNEAQLDKSGLPSDRFFAERPEGSVSTLKIQRTQQEDSAVYLCASSPDRGAFFGPGTRLTVL.

The V call is TRBV6-5, the J call TRBJ1-1, with D possibly being TRBD1 (6 bases). Deletions cut 0 bases from V and 4 bases from J, with 15 bases between. CDR1 and CDR2 from the germline V gene are MNHEY and SVGAGI. The CDR3 covers 16 residues. The CDR3 DNA sequence: TGTGCCAGCAGTTACTCCACAGGGATCGCGGGCACTGAAGCTTTCTTT. Amino acids: CASSYSTGIAGTEAFF.

This clone was seen a single time. This chain links TRBV2 with TRBJ1-4, with D possibly matching TRBD1 (6 bases). The CDR3 spans 13 residues. Between the trimmed V and J ends, which lost 6 bases and 7 bases, there was a span of 12 bases. CDR1 is SNHLY and CDR2 is FYNNEI in the germline V gene. The CDR3 loop is CASRGHQLEKLFF. The CDR3 DNA sequence: TGTGCCAGCAGGGGACACCAACTTGAAAAACTGTTTTTT.

This chain links TRBV27 with TRBJ2-7, with 12 bases fitting TRBD2. The germline V gene encodes CDR1 MNHEY and CDR2 SMNVEV (reference sequence). With V trimmed by 4 bases and J by 2 bases, 6 bases remained unmatched. This CDR3 spans 16 amino acids. The CDR3 sequence: CASSSWTSGAAYEQYF. In DNA form, the CDR3 reads TGTGCCAGCAGTTCCTGGACTAGCGGGGCCGCCTACGAGCAGTACTTC.

The V and J genes are TRBV5-1 and TRBJ2-3; 15 bases agree with TRBD2. The CDR3 loop spans 17 amino acids. CDR1 and CDR2 from the germline V gene are SGHRS and YFSETQ. V was pared by 0 bases and J by 6 bases, with 5 bases of the junction left unmatched. CDR3 sequence reads: CASSLGGLAGGPDTQYF. DNA of the CDR3: TGCGCCAGCAGCTTGGGGGGACTAGCGGGAGGTCCGGATACGCAGTATTTT.

The rearrangement links TRBV3-1 (or the pseudogene TRBV3-2) to TRBJ2-5, with D possibly TRBD1 on 5 matching bases. There are 15 residues in the CDR3. Germline V gives CDR1 LGHDT, CDR2 YNNKEL (reference sequence). Trimming cost V 4 bases and J 5 bases, with 17 bases left between them. CDR3 sequence: CASSLTGSGRETQYF. The CDR3 nucleotides are TGTGCCAGCAGCCTTACAGGTTCAGGAAGGGAGACCCAGTACTTC.